This TCR beta chain was recorded in a study of OX40 agonist ivuxolimab in advanced cancers. Profiling relied on immunoSEQ multiplex PCR, and the TCRdb table lists in-frame clones only, not all of them. The repertoire includes roughly 66,000 clones, 75% to 90% of them detected once, and approximately 1.3% sits in the top ten. The source of this sequence is an adult with an advanced solid tumor such as melanoma, head and neck, liver or kidney cancer. Sequenced material: CD4+ or CD8+ T cells sorted from blood, taken in a trial of the OX40 agonist ivuxolimab.

This chain's CDR3 is CASSLETGTFYGYTF. In DNA, the CDR3 is TGCGCCAGCAGCCTGGAAACCGGGACCTTCTATGGCTACACCTTC. The chain couples TRBV5-1 to TRBJ1-2, with D perhaps TRBD1 (5 bases). This CDR3 contains 15 residues. Germline V gene sequence: CDR1 SGHRS, CDR2 YFSETQ. V lost 4 bases to trimming and J lost 4 bases, with 17 bases between them.